The rows below give T cell receptor beta chains drawn from one sample of a study of beta chain features in type 1 diabetes. Assay: immunoSEQ multiplex PCR; the TCRdb copy retains only in-frame clones and omits some. The sample holds more than 250,000 clones, roughly 20% seen once. Sequencing was carried out using naive CD4+ T cells from blood. These TCRs come from a woman aged 40 to 49 with type 1 diabetes. Both conserved end residues are part of each CDR3. Fields, in order: D gene, J gene, V gene, clone size, CDR3 DNA, CDR3 protein. The D gene is left open where the match is weak. Some rows have no size entry. The others give once, few or many, or a class for an expanded clone.

D: TRBD1; J: TRBJ2-7; V: TRBV4-1; size: few; DNA: TGCGCCAGCAGCCAGGAAACAGGGGCCGGCCCCTACGAGCAGTACTTC; CDR3: CASSQETGAGPYEQYF
D: -; J: TRBJ2-5; V: TRBV5-1; size: few; DNA: TGCGCCAGCAGCTTGGACGACTGGTTGGAGACCCAGTACTTC; CDR3: CASSLDDWLETQYF
D: -; J: TRBJ2-5; V: TRBV2; size: few; DNA: TGTGCCAGCAGTTCGCAGGGACTCCCCCAAGAGACCCAGTACTTC; CDR3: CASSSQGLPQETQYF
D: -; J: TRBJ2-3; V: TRBV4-3; size: -; DNA: TGCGCCAGCAGCCAAGAAACGGCAGATACGCAGTATTTT; CDR3: CASSQETADTQYF
D: TRBD1; J: TRBJ1-1; V: TRBV7-6; size: -; DNA: TGTGCCAGCAGCTTAGCGCAGGGGGCCATGAACACTGAAGCTTTCTTT; CDR3: CASSLAQGAMNTEAFF
D: -; J: TRBJ2-5; V: TRBV30; size: few; DNA: TGTGCCTGGAGTGGAACGGGAGAGGAGGAGACCCAGTACTTC; CDR3: CAWSGTGEEETQYF
D: -; J: TRBJ1-1; V: TRBV30; size: -; DNA: TGTGCCTGGAGTGCCGTAGGGGACACTGAAGCTTTCTTT; CDR3: CAWSAVGDTEAFF
D: -; J: TRBJ2-3; V: TRBV9; size: few; DNA: TGTGCCAGCGGTGTCAGTACGCAGGGCTCCACAGATACGCAGTATTTT; CDR3: CASGVSTQGSTDTQYF
D: TRBD1; J: TRBJ2-7; V: TRBV28; size: -; DNA: TGTGCCAGCAGACCCGGGACAGGGGTTCCCTACGAGCAGTACTTC; CDR3: CASRPGTGVPYEQYF
D: TRBD1; J: TRBJ1-1; V: TRBV7-8; size: -; DNA: TGTGCCAGCAGCTCGGTGCTGGGGACAGGGGGGACTGAAGCTTTCTTT; CDR3: CASSSVLGTGGTEAFF
D: TRBD2; J: TRBJ2-1; V: TRBV7-2; size: few; DNA: TGTGCCAGCAGCCCCCGGGTAGCGGGGTACAATGAGCAGTTCTTC; CDR3: CASSPRVAGYNEQFF
D: TRBD1; J: TRBJ1-2; V: TRBV7-6; size: few; DNA: TGTGCCAGCAGCTCCCAGACCGGACAGGGGGCGAGTGGCTACACCTTC; CDR3: CASSSQTGQGASGYTF
D: TRBD2; J: TRBJ2-3; V: TRBV11-1; size: -; DNA: TGTGCCAGCTCAGCGGGGACCCCCGGAGCGCAGTATTTT; CDR3: CASSAGTPGAQYF
D: TRBD2; J: TRBJ2-2; V: TRBV9; size: -; DNA: TGTGCCAGCAGCGCCGTCTCGGCGGGGGGGAACACCGGGGAGCTGTTTTTT; CDR3: CASSAVSAGGNTGELFF
D: -; J: TRBJ1-1; V: TRBV28; size: -; DNA: TGTGCCAGCACCCTGAGAGGCGACACTGAAGCTTTCTTT; CDR3: CASTLRGDTEAFF
D: -; J: TRBJ1-2; V: TRBV2; size: -; DNA: TGTGCCAGCAGTGTTGGGGGGGCGGGAGGCTACACCTTC; CDR3: CASSVGGAGGYTF
D: TRBD1; J: TRBJ1-4; V: TRBV30; size: -; DNA: TGTGCCTGGAGTAAAGGGACAGGGGGTAATGAAAAACTGTTTTTT; CDR3: CAWSKGTGGNEKLFF
D: -; J: TRBJ2-3; V: TRBV5-1; size: few; DNA: TGCGCCAGCAGCCCGGAGGTCGCAGATACGCAGTATTTT; CDR3: CASSPEVADTQYF
D: TRBD1; J: TRBJ2-1; V: TRBV5-1; size: few; DNA: TGCGCCAGCAGCGAAACAGGGGCTCAGAAGAGTGAGCAGTTCTTC; CDR3: CASSETGAQKSEQFF
D: -; J: TRBJ2-5; V: TRBV29-1; size: -; DNA: TGCAGCGTTGTCAGTGTTCAAGAGACCCAGTACTTC; CDR3: CSVVSVQETQYF
D: -; J: TRBJ1-3; V: TRBV15; size: few; DNA: TGTGCCACCAGCAGAGACCGGCCTAGGGGAAACACCATATATTTT; CDR3: CATSRDRPRGNTIYF
D: -; J: TRBJ1-5; V: TRBV30; size: -; DNA: TGTGCCTGGACCCTCGGGAGTTATAGCAATCAGCCCCAGCATTTT; CDR3: CAWTLGSYSNQPQHF
D: -; J: TRBJ2-3; V: TRBV29-1; size: -; DNA: TGCAGCGTCCGGAGGGCCACAGATACGCAGTATTTT; CDR3: CSVRRATDTQYF
D: -; J: TRBJ2-7; V: TRBV5-4; size: few; DNA: TGTGCCAGCAGCTTGGAAGGGGCTCGTGCTCACGAGCAGTACTTC; CDR3: CASSLEGARAHEQYF
D: -; J: TRBJ2-5; V: TRBV7-2; size: few; DNA: TGTGCCAGCAGCTTAGTTGGCAGCCAAGAGACCCAGTACTTC; CDR3: CASSLVGSQETQYF
D: TRBD2; J: TRBJ2-1; V: TRBV5-6; size: few; DNA: TGTGCCAGCAGCTTGTCCGGTAGCGGGGGGATGAATGAGCAGTTCTTC; CDR3: CASSLSGSGGMNEQFF
D: -; J: TRBJ2-5; V: TRBV27; size: -; DNA: TGTGCCAGCAGTCCCGTATCACGGGGGGCAGAGACCCAGTACTTC; CDR3: CASSPVSRGAETQYF
D: -; J: TRBJ2-7; V: TRBV27; size: -; DNA: TGTGCCACCTCGGGGTCTGGCATCCCCTCTGGCGAGCAGTACTTC; CDR3: CATSGSGIPSGEQYF
D: -; J: TRBJ1-2; V: TRBV28; size: -; DNA: TGTGCCAGCAGTGGCTCGGTTCCACCACTAACTGGAGGCTACACCTTC; CDR3: CASSGSVPPLTGGYTF
D: TRBD2; J: TRBJ2-2; V: TRBV9; size: -; DNA: TGTGCCAGCAGCGTAATGGGAGGGCAGAGCACCGGGGAGCTGTTTTTT; CDR3: CASSVMGGQSTGELFF
D: TRBD1; J: TRBJ2-7; V: TRBV2; size: few; DNA: TGTGCCAGCAAGGTAGGGGGCGACGAGCAGTACTTC; CDR3: CASKVGGDEQYF
D: TRBD1; J: TRBJ1-5; V: TRBV25-1; size: -; DNA: TGTGCCAGCAGTGCTGACAGGGGATACAGCAATCAGCCCCAGCATTTT; CDR3: CASSADRGYSNQPQHF
D: -; J: TRBJ2-3; V: TRBV7-3; size: few; DNA: TGTGCCAGCAGCTCCTTCGGACTAGGGGGTAGCACAGATACGCAGTATTTT; CDR3: CASSSFGLGGSTDTQYF
D: TRBD2; J: TRBJ2-7; V: TRBV9; size: -; DNA: TGTGCCAGCAGCGGAGGGGGGCTAGCGGGAAACTACGAGCAGTACTTC; CDR3: CASSGGGLAGNYEQYF
D: -; J: TRBJ2-7; V: TRBV25-1; size: -; DNA: TGTGCCAGCAGCGGACTCGGCCTCTACGAGCAGTACTTC; CDR3: CASSGLGLYEQYF
D: TRBD1; J: TRBJ1-2; V: TRBV4-3; size: -; DNA: TGCGCCAGCAGCCAAGAGGACAGGGCCTCCGCTGGCTACACCTTC; CDR3: CASSQEDRASAGYTF
D: -; J: TRBJ2-5; V: TRBV7-2; size: -; DNA: TGTGCCAGCAGCCCAACTAGGGCGGAGACCCAGTACTTC; CDR3: CASSPTRAETQYF
D: TRBD1; J: TRBJ2-7; V: TRBV7-9; size: few; DNA: TGTGCCAGCAGCTGGGACAGGGCCGACGAGCAGTACTTC; CDR3: CASSWDRADEQYF
D: TRBD1; J: TRBJ2-7; V: TRBV5-1; size: few; DNA: TGCGCCAGCAGCGCTCTAGGACAGGGTCTCGACGAGCAGTACTTC; CDR3: CASSALGQGLDEQYF
D: TRBD1; J: TRBJ2-2; V: TRBV4-1; size: -; DNA: TGCGCCAGCAGCCCGAGTCCCGGGACAGTCCTAGGGTCCGGGGAGCTGTTTTTT; CDR3: CASSPSPGTVLGSGELFF
D: -; J: TRBJ1-2; V: TRBV19; size: -; DNA: TGTGCCAGTAGCCGAGATCTGTGGTATGGCTACACCTTC; CDR3: CASSRDLWYGYTF
D: -; J: TRBJ2-5; V: TRBV5-1; size: -; DNA: TGCGCCAGCAGCTTGGACCGGGAGACCCAGTACTTC; CDR3: CASSLDRETQYF
D: -; J: TRBJ1-2; V: TRBV7-2; size: few; DNA: TGTGCCAGCAGTCGATATCCCTCCACGGATGGCTACACCTTC; CDR3: CASSRYPSTDGYTF
D: -; J: TRBJ2-5; V: TRBV7-9; size: -; DNA: TGTGCCAGCAACATGGGGCCGCAAGAGACCCAGTACTTC; CDR3: CASNMGPQETQYF
D: TRBD1; J: TRBJ2-5; V: TRBV9; size: -; DNA: TGTGCCAGCAGCGTTGCAGGGGGCCTCGAGACCCAGTACTTC; CDR3: CASSVAGGLETQYF
D: TRBD1; J: TRBJ2-7; V: TRBV28; size: -; DNA: TGTGCCAGCAGTTTATTAGTGACAGGGGGGTACGAGCAGTACTTC; CDR3: CASSLLVTGGYEQYF
D: TRBD1; J: TRBJ2-5; V: TRBV7-9; size: few; DNA: TGTGCCAGCACCCCCATGGGCAGGGGGAAAGAGACCCAGTACTTC; CDR3: CASTPMGRGKETQYF
D: TRBD1; J: TRBJ1-5; V: TRBV18; size: -; DNA: TGTGCCAGCTCAGTCGGGACAGGGTTGAGCAATCAGCCCCAGCATTTT; CDR3: CASSVGTGLSNQPQHF
D: -; J: TRBJ2-2; V: TRBV7-2; size: -; DNA: TGTGCCAGCAGCTCCCAAGGGGCAGGGAACACCGGGGAGCTGTTTTTT; CDR3: CASSSQGAGNTGELFF
D: -; J: TRBJ1-1; V: TRBV20-1; size: -; DNA: TGCAGTGCTAGAGAGGGGGGAGAAGCTTTCTTT; CDR3: CSAREGGEAFF
D: -; J: TRBJ2-1; V: TRBV4-1; size: -; DNA: TGCGCCAGCAGCCAGGCTCCCGGGCCCCAGGGCTATGAGCAGTTCTTC; CDR3: CASSQAPGPQGYEQFF
D: TRBD2; J: TRBJ2-1; V: TRBV7-9; size: -; DNA: TGTGCCAGCAGCTTGGGACTAGCGGAGGGGAATGAGCAGTTCTTC; CDR3: CASSLGLAEGNEQFF
D: TRBD2; J: TRBJ2-3; V: TRBV4-2; size: few; DNA: TGTGCCAGCAGCCAAGAGGGGGGAGCGGGGGCCCGCACAGATACGCAGTATTTT; CDR3: CASSQEGGAGARTDTQYF
D: -; J: TRBJ1-1; V: TRBV30; size: few; DNA: TGTGCCTGGAGTGTAGGGGGGAACACTGAAGCTTTCTTT; CDR3: CAWSVGGNTEAFF
D: -; J: TRBJ1-1; V: TRBV7-9; size: -; DNA: TGTGCCAGCAGTCCGAGACGAGGGATCTTGAACACTGAAGCTTTCTTT; CDR3: CASSPRRGILNTEAFF
D: -; J: TRBJ1-2; V: TRBV25-1; size: few; DNA: TGTGCCAGCAGTGATGACAGGCGGGGGGGCTACACCTTC; CDR3: CASSDDRRGGYTF
D: TRBD2; J: TRBJ2-3; V: TRBV4-2; size: -; DNA: TGTGCCAGCAGCCAGATGCGGGGGGGCACAGATACGCAGTATTTT; CDR3: CASSQMRGGTDTQYF
D: TRBD1; J: TRBJ1-1; V: TRBV29-1; size: -; DNA: TGCAGCACCACACAGCAGGGGGACACTGAAGCTTTCTTT; CDR3: CSTTQQGDTEAFF
D: -; J: TRBJ2-2; V: TRBV28; size: few; DNA: TGTGCCAGCACCGGATTATCGGAGAGGGGGACGAGGGAGCTGTTTTTT; CDR3: CASTGLSERGTRELFF
D: -; J: TRBJ2-5; V: TRBV28; size: -; DNA: TGTGCCAGCAGTTTATCGAGTCCGGAGACCCAGTACTTC; CDR3: CASSLSSPETQYF